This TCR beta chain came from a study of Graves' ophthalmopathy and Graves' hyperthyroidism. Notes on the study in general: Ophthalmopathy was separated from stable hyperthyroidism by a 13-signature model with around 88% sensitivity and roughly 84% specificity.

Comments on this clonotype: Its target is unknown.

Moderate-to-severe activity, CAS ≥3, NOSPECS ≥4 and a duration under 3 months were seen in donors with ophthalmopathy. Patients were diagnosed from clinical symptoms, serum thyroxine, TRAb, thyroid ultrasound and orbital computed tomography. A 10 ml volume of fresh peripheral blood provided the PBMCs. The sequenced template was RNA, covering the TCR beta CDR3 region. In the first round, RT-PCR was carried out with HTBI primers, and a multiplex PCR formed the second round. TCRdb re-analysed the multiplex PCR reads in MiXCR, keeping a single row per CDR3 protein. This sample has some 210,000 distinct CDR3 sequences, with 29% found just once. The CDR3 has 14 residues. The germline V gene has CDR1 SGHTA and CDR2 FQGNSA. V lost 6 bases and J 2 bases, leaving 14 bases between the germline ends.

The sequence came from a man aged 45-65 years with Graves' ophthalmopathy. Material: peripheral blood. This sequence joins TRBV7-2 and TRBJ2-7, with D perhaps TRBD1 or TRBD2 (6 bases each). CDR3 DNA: TGTGCCAGCAGGTCCGGGGGCGGCACCTACGAGCAGTACTTC. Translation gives CASRSGGGTYEQYF. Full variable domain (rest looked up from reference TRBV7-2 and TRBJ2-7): GAGVSQSPSNKVTEKGKDVELRCDPISGHTALYWYRQSLGQGLEFLIYFQGNSAPDKSGLPSDRFSAERTGGSVSTLTIQRTQQEDSAVYLCASRSGGGTYEQYFGPGTRLTVT.